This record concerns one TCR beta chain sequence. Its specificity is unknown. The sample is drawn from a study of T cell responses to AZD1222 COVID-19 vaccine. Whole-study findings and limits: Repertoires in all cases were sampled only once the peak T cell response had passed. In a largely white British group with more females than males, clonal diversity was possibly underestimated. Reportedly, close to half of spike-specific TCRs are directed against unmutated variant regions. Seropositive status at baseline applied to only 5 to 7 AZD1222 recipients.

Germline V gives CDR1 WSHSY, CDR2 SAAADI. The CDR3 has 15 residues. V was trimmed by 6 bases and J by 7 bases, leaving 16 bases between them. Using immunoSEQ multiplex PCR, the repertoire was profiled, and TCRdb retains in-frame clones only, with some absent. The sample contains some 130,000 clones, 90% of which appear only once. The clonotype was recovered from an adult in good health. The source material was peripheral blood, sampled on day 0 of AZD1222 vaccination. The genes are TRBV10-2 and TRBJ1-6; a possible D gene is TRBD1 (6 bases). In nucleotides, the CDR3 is TGCGCCAGCAGGAACAGGGAGGGCAGCAATTCACCCCTCCACTTT. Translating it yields CASRNREGSNSPLHF.